One sample yielded the 3 T cell receptor beta chains listed below, sequenced in a study of OX40 agonist ivuxolimab in advanced cancers. Sequencing was performed with immunoSEQ multiplex PCR; in TCRdb, only in-frame clones are kept and a portion is missing. The table records more than 40,000 clones, over 75% of them present only once. The sample was CD4+ or CD8+ T cells sorted from blood, taken in a trial of the OX40 agonist ivuxolimab. The origin of the receptors is an adult with an advanced solid tumor such as melanoma, head and neck, liver or kidney cancer.

The rearrangement links TRBV5-6 to TRBJ2-3, with 7 positions matching TRBD2. V lost 0 bases, J lost 8 bases, and 9 bases stayed unmatched. Germline CDR1 reads SGHDT; CDR2 reads YYEEEE. This CDR3 contains 15 residues. The CDR3 reads CASSLADLAGATQYF. CDR3 nucleotide sequence: TGTGCCAGCAGCTTGGCCGATCTGGCGGGAGCTACGCAGTATTTT.

The chain combines TRBV28 with TRBJ1-2; 10 bases line up with TRBD1. Looked up from germline, CDR1 is MDHEN and CDR2 is SYDVKM. V lost 6 bases to trimming and J lost 8 bases; unmatched junction nucleotides: 9. This CDR3 has 14 residues. The CDR3 loop reads CASSRRQGAGGYTF. CDR3 nucleotides: TGTGCCAGCAGCCGCAGACAGGGGGCGGGGGGCTACACCTTC.

The chain is built from TRBV29-1 and TRBJ2-5; perhaps TRBD2 as D (5 bases). Trimming shortened V by 6 bases and J by 1 base, and 9 bases separated the two germline ends. The CDR3 has 12 amino acids. Germline values: CDR1 SQVTM, CDR2 ANQGSEA. The CDR3 protein is CSVGLSQETQYF. CDR3 sequence (DNA): TGCAGCGTAGGACTCTCCCAAGAGACCCAGTACTTC.